Listed here are 13 T cell receptor beta chains from one sample, sequenced in a study of blood T cell repertoires in COVID-19 (dated by TCRdb to the early 2020s). Preparation of the library involved the immunoSEQ multiplex PCR assay. Drawn from immuneACCESS, this table holds only the in-frame rearrangements with V and J called that TCRdb kept. Clones are partly lost; checked studies trace under half to an unresolved V gene and leave the rest unexplained. The sample yields over 150,000 clones; 84% were counted once. The top ten clones comprise roughly 13% of the sample. The source material was peripheral blood. These receptor sequences come from a man younger than 30 with active or convalescent COVID-19.

The chain has TRBV2 and TRBJ2-7; D not certain. This CDR3 spans 13 amino acids. Deletions cut 4 bases from V and 1 base from J, with 8 bases between. Germline V gene lookup returns CDR1 SNHLY and CDR2 FYNNEI. In nucleotides, the CDR3 is TGTGCCAGCAGTGCCTCACGGTCCTACGAGCAGTACTTC. Residues: CASSASRSYEQYF. Complete variable domain (other parts from reference TRBV2 and TRBJ2-7): EPEVTQTPSHQVTQMGQEVILRCVPISNHLYFYWYRQILGQKVEFLVSFYNNEISEKSEIFDDQFSVERPDGSNFTLKIRSTKLEDSAMYFCASSASRSYEQYFGPGTRLTVT.

The chain combines TRBV2 with TRBJ2-1; D possibly corresponds to TRBD1 (6 bases). CDR1 and CDR2 (germline): SNHLY, FYNNEI. This CDR3 spans 15 amino acids. V was trimmed by 4 bases and J by 9 bases, leaving 19 bases between them. This chain's CDR3 is CASSGTGQPSSEQFF. For the CDR3, the DNA is TGTGCCAGCAGTGGGACCGGACAGCCCTCGAGTGAGCAGTTCTTC.

The V call is TRBV5-8, the J call TRBJ1-6; 8 nucleotides align to TRBD1. In germline, CDR1 is SGHTS, CDR2 YDEGEE. With V trimmed by 5 bases and J by 9 bases, 10 bases remained unmatched. The CDR3 is 15 residues long. CDR3 sequence: CASRADRGSSSPLHF. The CDR3 DNA follows: TGTGCCAGCAGAGCCGACAGGGGAAGCAGTTCACCCCTCCACTTT.

This chain connects TRBV25-1 to TRBJ1-5, with D perhaps matching TRBD1 (5 bases). This CDR3 spans 15 amino acids. Trimming took off 6 bases at V and 0 bases at J, with 12 bases between the two ends. CDR1 and CDR2 from the germline V gene are MGHDK and SYGVNS. Here the CDR3 DNA reads TGTGCCAGCAGCCCAAGGGGCCTTAGCAATCAGCCCCAGCATTTT. As protein: CASSPRGLSNQPQHF. Complete variable domain (other parts from reference TRBV25-1 and TRBJ1-5): EADIYQTPRYLVIGTGKKITLECSQTMGHDKMYWYQQDPGMELHLIHYSYGVNSTEKGDLSSESTVSRIRTEHFPLTLESARPSHTSQYLCASSPRGLSNQPQHFGDGTRLSIL.

The rearrangement uses TRBV15 and TRBJ1-2, with D possibly matching TRBD1 (5 bases). V lost 5 bases and J lost 8, with 15 bases in between. This CDR3 spans 13 amino acids. Germline CDR1 and CDR2: LNHNV and YYDKDF (reference sequence). The CDR3 sequence: CATSGDSLGGYTF. The CDR3 DNA sequence: TGTGCCACCAGCGGTGACAGTTTAGGCGGCTACACCTTC.

V and J are TRBV11-2 and TRBJ2-5; unclear D gene. Trimming stripped 2 bases from V and 1 base from J, with 8 bases between. CDR1 SGHAT and CDR2 FQNNGV come from the germline V gene. The CDR3 spans 14 residues. The CDR3 loop reads CASSLRRSQETQYF. In DNA form, the CDR3 reads TGTGCCAGCAGCTTAAGACGGAGCCAAGAGACCCAGTACTTC.

This clone was recorded once. The genes are TRBV30 and TRBJ1-1; 8 nucleotides align to TRBD1. The germline V gene encodes CDR1 GTSNPN and CDR2 SVGIG (reference sequence). This CDR3 has 15 residues. The ends lost 3 bases at V and 4 bases at J; junction bases unmatched: 10. For the CDR3, the DNA is TGTGCCTGGAGGGCGTACAGGGACAGGTCCACTGAAGCTTTCTTT. Translation gives CAWRAYRDRSTEAFF.

For the CDR3, the DNA is TGTGCCAGCAGTCGCCCGGGACAGGGCGGCACCGGGGAGCTGTTTTTT. Translated, it gives CASSRPGQGGTGELFF. The V and J genes are TRBV28 and TRBJ2-2; 9 positions agree with TRBD1. The CDR3 loop spans 16 amino acids. Germline assignment: CDR1 MDHEN and CDR2 SYDVKM. V shed 5 bases, J shed 4 bases, and the junction held 8 bases outside the gene matches. Variable domain in full (rest from reference TRBV28 and TRBJ2-2): DVKVTQSSRYLVKRTGEKVFLECVQDMDHENMFWYRQDPGLGLRLIYFSYDVKMKEKGDIPEGYSVSREKKERFSLILESASTNQTSMYLCASSRPGQGGTGELFFGEGSRLTVL.

The gene calls are TRBV2 and TRBJ2-3; 15 bases align to TRBD2. Germline CDR1 reads SNHLY; CDR2 reads FYNNEI. The CDR3 is 17 amino acids. Trimming at V came to 6 bases and at J to 2 bases, leaving 6 bases not matched to a gene. In DNA, the CDR3 is TGTGCCAGCAGAGGACTAGCGGGGGGGCTCGCCACAGATACGCAGTATTTT. Residues: CASRGLAGGLATDTQYF. Full variable domain (remainder filled in from reference TRBV2 and TRBJ2-3): EPEVTQTPSHQVTQMGQEVILRCVPISNHLYFYWYRQILGQKVEFLVSFYNNEISEKSEIFDDQFSVERPDGSNFTLKIRSTKLEDSAMYFCASRGLAGGLATDTQYFGPGTRLTVL.

In this sample, this clone turned up a few times. This chain uses TRBV6-2 or TRBV6-3 with TRBJ2-7; D gene ambiguous. V was trimmed by 0 bases and J by 4 bases, leaving 7 bases between them. This CDR3 has 13 residues. In germline, CDR1 is MNHEY, CDR2 SVGEGT. CDR3 DNA: TGTGCCAGCAGTTACTCTGCGGAATACGAGCAGTACTTC. Amino acid sequence: CASSYSAEYEQYF.

The chain carries TRBV11-2 and TRBJ2-7, with TRBD2 identical over 11 bases. The J segment lost 2 bases and the V segment lost 5 bases, leaving 5 bases of the junction unmatched. This CDR3 contains 15 residues. Germline values: CDR1 SGHAT, CDR2 FQNNGV. The chain's CDR3 is CASSLGTSGTYEQYF. The CDR3 region has the DNA TGTGCCAGCAGCCTCGGGACTAGCGGAACCTACGAGCAGTACTTC.

V is TRBV6-5 and J is TRBJ1-1; 7 positions agree with TRBD1. This CDR3 has 13 amino acids. Germline CDR1 is MNHEY and CDR2 is SVGAGI. V lost 6 bases to trimming and J lost 1 base; unmatched junction nucleotides: 2. CDR3 nucleotide sequence: TGTGCCAGCAGCAGGGGGACGAACACTGAAGCTTTCTTT. It encodes CASSRGTNTEAFF.

This clone was observed once. The chain carries TRBV2 and TRBJ2-3; tentatively, D is TRBD1 (6 bases). Trimming shortened V by 4 bases and J by 3 bases, and 11 bases separated the two germline ends. Germline assignment: CDR1 SNHLY and CDR2 FYNNEI. This CDR3 spans 14 amino acids. CDR3: CASSVDRVTDTQYF. The CDR3, as DNA: TGTGCCAGCAGTGTGGACAGAGTGACAGATACGCAGTATTTT.